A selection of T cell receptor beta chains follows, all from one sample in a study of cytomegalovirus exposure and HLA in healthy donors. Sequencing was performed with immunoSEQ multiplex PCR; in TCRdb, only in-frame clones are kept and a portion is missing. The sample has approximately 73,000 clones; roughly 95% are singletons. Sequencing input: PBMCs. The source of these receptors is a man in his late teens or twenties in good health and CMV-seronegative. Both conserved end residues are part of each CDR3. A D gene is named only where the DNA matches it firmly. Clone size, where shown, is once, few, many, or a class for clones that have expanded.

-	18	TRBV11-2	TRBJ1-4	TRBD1	TGTGCCAGCAGCTCTATGCTGTTCGACAGGGGCAGTGAGGGAAAACTGTTTTTT	CASSSMLFDRGSEGKLFF
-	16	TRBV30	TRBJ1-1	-	TGTGCCTGGAGTACACAGACGCGACAGTTCGGCACTGAAGCTTTCTTT	CAWSTQTRQFGTEAFF
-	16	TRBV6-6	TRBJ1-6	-	TGTGCCAGCACCGAGAGTCTCGATGCCTATAATTCACCCCTCCACTTT	CASTESLDAYNSPLHF
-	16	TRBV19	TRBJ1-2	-	TGTGCCAGTAGTTCCTCACGGAGAACTTTTAACTATGGCTACACCTTC	CASSSSRRTFNYGYTF
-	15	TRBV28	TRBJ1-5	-	TGTGCCAGCAGCTCGGACAGATATAGCAATCAGCCCCAGCATTTT	CASSSDRYSNQPQHF
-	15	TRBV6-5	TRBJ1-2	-	TGTGCCAGCACCCCGAGGGACAACTCAAACTATGGCTACACCTTC	CASTPRDNSNYGYTF
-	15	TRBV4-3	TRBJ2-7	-	TGCGCCAGCAGCCAAGATCCACAGACGACCTACGAGCAGTACTTC	CASSQDPQTTYEQYF
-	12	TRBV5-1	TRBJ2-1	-	TGCGCCAGCAGCTTGGGCGGGAATGAGCAGTTCTTC	CASSLGGNEQFF
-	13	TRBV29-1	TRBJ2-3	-	TGCAGCGTTGAAGGGGGGGTGGTAGATACGCAGTATTTT	CSVEGGVVDTQYF
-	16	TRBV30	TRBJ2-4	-	TGTGCCTGGAGTGTGAGAGGGAGCTTAGCCAAAAACATTCAGTACTTC	CAWSVRGSLAKNIQYF
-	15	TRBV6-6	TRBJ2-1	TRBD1	TGTGCCAGTCGCGCCCGGGACAGGGGGAACGATGAGCAGTTCTTC	CASRARDRGNDEQFF
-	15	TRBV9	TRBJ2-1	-	TGTGCCAGCAGCGTCCGCGGGGAGACCTACAATGAGCAGTTCTTC	CASSVRGETYNEQFF
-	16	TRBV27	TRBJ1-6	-	TGTGCCAGCAGGGGGGGGGCGACAGGTGATAATTCACCCCTCCACTTT	CASRGGATGDNSPLHF
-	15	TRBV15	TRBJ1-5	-	TGTGCCACCAGCAGAGATGGGGCGTCGCTTCAGCCCCAGCATTTT	CATSRDGASLQPQHF
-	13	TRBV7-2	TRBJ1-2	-	TGTGCCAGCAGCTTCACCGAGTCGTATGGCTACACCTTC	CASSFTESYGYTF
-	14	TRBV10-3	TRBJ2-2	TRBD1	TGTGCCATTAGACCAGGGGGAGACACCGGGGAGCTGTTTTTT	CAIRPGGDTGELFF
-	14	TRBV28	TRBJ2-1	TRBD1	TGTGCCAGCAGTTTGCAGGGGGCATACAATGAGCAGTTCTTC	CASSLQGAYNEQFF
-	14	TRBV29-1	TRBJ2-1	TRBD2	TGCAGCGTGAGCGGGCTAGCGGGGGGGCATGAGCAGTTCTTC	CSVSGLAGGHEQFF
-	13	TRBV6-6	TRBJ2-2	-	TGTGCCAGCAGCCCACGAGACACCGGGGAGCTGTTTTTT	CASSPRDTGELFF
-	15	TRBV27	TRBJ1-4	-	TGTGCCAGCAGTTTACTGAGGGACAAAGGGCATAAACTGTTTTTT	CASSLLRDKGHKLFF
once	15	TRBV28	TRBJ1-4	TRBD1	TGTGCCAGCAGTTTGGCCGGGACAGGGGATGAAAAACTGTTTTTT	CASSLAGTGDEKLFF
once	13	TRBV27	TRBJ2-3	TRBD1	TGTGCCAGCAGCCATACAGGGGCGGATACGCAGTATTTT	CASSHTGADTQYF
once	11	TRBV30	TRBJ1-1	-	TGTGCCTGGAGTGGCACTTACGGAGCTTTCTTT	CAWSGTYGAFF
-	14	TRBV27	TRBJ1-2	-	TGTGCCAGCAGTCCTGGACTGGTTTTCGGTGGCTACACCTTC	CASSPGLVFGGYTF
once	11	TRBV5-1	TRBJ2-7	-	TGCGCCAGCAGCTTAGGCAGAGGGCAGTACTTC	CASSLGRGQYF
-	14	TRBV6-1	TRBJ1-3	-	TGTGCCAGCAGGAACCAGGGATCTGGAAACACCATATATTTT	CASRNQGSGNTIYF
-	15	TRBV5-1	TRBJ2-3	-	TGCGCCAGCAGCTTGGAGGGCGGGACTTCAGATACGCAGTATTTT	CASSLEGGTSDTQYF
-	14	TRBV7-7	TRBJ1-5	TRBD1	TGTGCCAGCAGCTTAGGGGACAGGCATCAGCCCCAGCATTTT	CASSLGDRHQPQHF
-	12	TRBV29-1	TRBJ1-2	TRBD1	TGCAGCGGGCTAGGGACAGGGGGCGGCTACACCTTC	CSGLGTGGGYTF
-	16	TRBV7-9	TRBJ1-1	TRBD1	TGTGCCAGCAGCTTAGACGGACAGGGGTTATACACTGAAGCTTTCTTT	CASSLDGQGLYTEAFF
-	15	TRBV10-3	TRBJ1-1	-	TGTGCCATCAGTGGTGGGGAGGGTACCGGGACTGAAGCTTTCTTT	CAISGGEGTGTEAFF
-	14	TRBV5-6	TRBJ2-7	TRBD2	TGTGCCAGCAGCTTCGGGACTAGCGACTACGAGCAGTACTTC	CASSFGTSDYEQYF
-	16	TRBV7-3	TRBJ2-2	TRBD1	TGTGCCAGCAGCTTAATAGGGGGCGAGAACACCGGGGAGCTGTTTTTT	CASSLIGGENTGELFF
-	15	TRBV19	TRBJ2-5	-	TGTGCCAGTAGTAGTCCAGGACAGAGACAAGAGACCCAGTACTTC	CASSSPGQRQETQYF
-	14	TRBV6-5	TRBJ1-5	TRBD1	TGTGCCAGCAGGCATTCCGACAGGGTTCAGCCCCAGCATTTT	CASRHSDRVQPQHF
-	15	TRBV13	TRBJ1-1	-	TGTGCCAGCAGCCAACCGGCCACGGGGAACACTGAAGCTTTCTTT	CASSQPATGNTEAFF
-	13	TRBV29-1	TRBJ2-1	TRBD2	TGCAGCGTTGGAGTAGCGGGGGGGGGTGAGCAGTTCTTC	CSVGVAGGGEQFF
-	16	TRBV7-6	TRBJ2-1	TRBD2	TGTGCCAGCAGCTTAGCTAGCGGGGGGGTGAACAATGAGCAGTTCTTC	CASSLASGGVNNEQFF
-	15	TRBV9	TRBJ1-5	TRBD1	TGTGCCAGCAGCGTAGGGACAGGGCTTAATCAGCCCCAGCATTTT	CASSVGTGLNQPQHF
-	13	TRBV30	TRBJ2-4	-	TGTGCCTGGACAGAAGGGGCTGAAAACATTCAGTACTTC	CAWTEGAENIQYF
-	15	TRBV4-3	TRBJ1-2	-	TGCGCCAGCAGCCAAGGGGACACTGGGGGCTATGGCTACACCTTC	CASSQGDTGGYGYTF
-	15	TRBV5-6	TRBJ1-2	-	TGTGCCAGCAGCTTGAGCGACAGCTCCGTCTATGGCTACACCTTC	CASSLSDSSVYGYTF
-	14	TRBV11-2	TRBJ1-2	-	TGTGCCATCAACCCAACAGGGCCGTGGGCTGGCTACACCTTC	CAINPTGPWAGYTF
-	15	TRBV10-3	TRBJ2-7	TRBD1	TGTGCCATAAGCCCGGGACAGGAGGGAAACTACGAGCAGTACTTC	CAISPGQEGNYEQYF
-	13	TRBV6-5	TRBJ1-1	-	TGTGCCAGCAGTCCCACAGGGTGGACTGAAGCTTTCTTT	CASSPTGWTEAFF
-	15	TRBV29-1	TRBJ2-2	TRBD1	TGCAGCGCCAAAGGGACAGGGATGAACACCGGGGAGCTGTTTTTT	CSAKGTGMNTGELFF
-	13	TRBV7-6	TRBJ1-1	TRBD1	TGTGCCAGCAGCTTAGCCCCCGGGACAGCGGTTTTCTTT	CASSLAPGTAVFF
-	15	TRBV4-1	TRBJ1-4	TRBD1	TGCGCCAGCAGCCAATCCGGGACAGGGGAGGAAAAACTGTTTTTT	CASSQSGTGEEKLFF
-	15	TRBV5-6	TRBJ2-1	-	TGTGCCAGCAGCCTCACAGTGGGCATCTACAATGAGCAGTTCTTC	CASSLTVGIYNEQFF
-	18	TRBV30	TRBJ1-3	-	TGTGCCTGGAGTGTTGAAGTGGGGGGGGTGAGCCCTGGAAACACCATATATTTT	CAWSVEVGGVSPGNTIYF
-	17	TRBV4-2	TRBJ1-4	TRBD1	TGTGCCAGCAGCCCCCCAGGGACAGCTTCAACTAATGAAAAACTGTTTTTT	CASSPPGTASTNEKLFF
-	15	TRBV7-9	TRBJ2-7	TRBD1	TGTGCCAGCAGTTTTCCGGACAGGGCCTCCTACGAGCAGTACTTC	CASSFPDRASYEQYF
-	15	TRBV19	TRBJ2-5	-	TGTGCCAGTAGTATCCGGAGACAGACCCAAGAGACCCAGTACTTC	CASSIRRQTQETQYF
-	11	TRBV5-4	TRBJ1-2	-	TGTGCCAGTAATGGGGGGGGTCGCTACACCTTC	CASNGGGRYTF
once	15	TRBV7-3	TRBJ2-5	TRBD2	TGTGCCAGCAGCTTAACAGCGGGGGGGGGAGAGACCCAGTACTTC	CASSLTAGGGETQYF